The T cell receptor (beta chain) described here comes from a study of blood T cell repertoires in COVID-19. Across the whole study: The study drew acute and convalescent COVID-19 samples from the United States, Italy and Spain. T cells, B-cell-depleted T cells, or PBMCs provided the cDNA or gDNA that served as material.

The CDR3 spans 14 residues. The junction had 3 bases not matched to a gene; V was cut back by 2 bases and J by 4 bases. Germline loops: CDR1 MNHEY, CDR2 SMNVEV (reference sequence). Per the original data handling: Estimation of nucleated cell counts relied on the amplification of reference gene primers. Generated by immunoSEQ multiplex PCR, the TCRdb table keeps only in-frame clones and is missing some. V and J calls and clone size are as listed in that table; D and trimming were resolved from the DNA. This sample carries fewer than 85,000 clones, 91% of them seen once, and the ten largest clones take 7% to 9%.

This receptor was identified in a human donor in a cohort sampled during active COVID-19. V usage is TRBV27 and J usage is TRBJ1-2, with 8 bases lining up with TRBD1. The sample was peripheral blood. In DNA form, the CDR3 reads TGTGCCAGCAGTTTAGGGACAGGAGGCTATGGCTACACCTTC. The encoded protein is CASSLGTGGYGYTF.